This is a list of T cell receptor beta chains from one sample in a study of shared clonotypes between healthy human individuals. Clones were read by immunoSEQ multiplex PCR, and TCRdb kept only the in-frame ones, dropping some. The sample includes about 2.4 million clones, more than 80% of them seen just once. Material: naive CD4+ T cells sorted from blood. All receptors derive from a man between 18 and 35 years old in good health. The conserved cysteine and the conserved F or W are not part of the CDR3 here.

cdr3_length: 11
v_call: TRBV6-1
j_call: TRBJ2-5
cdr3_aa: ASSWTGRETQY

cdr3_length: 13
v_call: TRBV6-1
j_call: TRBJ2-3
cdr3_aa: ASRTSGGRTDTQY

cdr3_length: 12
v_call: TRBV2
j_call: TRBJ1-1
cdr3_aa: ASSEFGVNTEAF

cdr3_length: 11
v_call: TRBV14
j_call: TRBJ1-1
cdr3_aa: ASSKDRGNEAF

cdr3_length: 12
v_call: TRBV6-5
j_call: TRBJ2-2
cdr3_aa: ASRLRQNTGELF

cdr3_length: 12
v_call: TRBV27
j_call: TRBJ2-5
cdr3_aa: ASSLAGVQETQY

cdr3_length: 11
v_call: TRBV7-2
j_call: TRBJ2-2
cdr3_aa: ASSVGRGGELF

cdr3_length: 13
v_call: TRBV6-1
j_call: TRBJ2-7
cdr3_aa: ASSEAGTGFYEQY

cdr3_length: 13
v_call: TRBV2
j_call: TRBJ1-5
cdr3_aa: ASSGQGGPLQPQH

cdr3_length: 10
v_call: TRBV5-1
j_call: TRBJ1-2
cdr3_aa: ASSLAGWGYT

cdr3_length: 14
v_call: TRBV9
j_call: TRBJ1-1
cdr3_aa: ASSVGLVGGNTEAF

cdr3_length: 13
v_call: TRBV19
j_call: TRBJ2-1
cdr3_aa: ASTTGLAGVYEQF

cdr3_length: 17
v_call: TRBV7-2
j_call: TRBJ2-1
cdr3_aa: ASSPVGLAGGLMGNEQF

cdr3_length: 15
v_call: TRBV11-3
j_call: TRBJ2-4
cdr3_aa: ASSPGGSGGAWNIQY

cdr3_length: 13
v_call: TRBV7-2
j_call: TRBJ2-7
cdr3_aa: ASSLEQGASYEQY

cdr3_length: 12
v_call: TRBV27
j_call: TRBJ2-7
cdr3_aa: ASKRTGDSYEQY

cdr3_length: 13
v_call: TRBV4-1
j_call: TRBJ1-6
cdr3_aa: ASSQGTGFNSPLH

cdr3_length: 14
v_call: TRBV6-1
j_call: TRBJ1-6
cdr3_aa: ASSEGQLNYNSPLH

cdr3_length: 13
v_call: TRBV10-1
j_call: TRBJ2-7
cdr3_aa: ASSEAGASTYEQY

cdr3_length: 10
v_call: TRBV11-1
j_call: TRBJ2-2
cdr3_aa: ASEGYTGELF

cdr3_length: 14
v_call: TRBV4-1
j_call: TRBJ2-2
cdr3_aa: ASSQVPGAVYGELF

cdr3_length: 12
v_call: TRBV30
j_call: TRBJ1-6
cdr3_aa: AWSVQVGPLPLH

cdr3_length: 10
v_call: TRBV10-2
j_call: TRBJ1-2
cdr3_aa: ATQDRNYGYT

cdr3_length: 14
v_call: TRBV5-1
j_call: TRBJ2-3
cdr3_aa: ASSSSSGASTDTQY

cdr3_length: 9
v_call: TRBV7-9
j_call: TRBJ1-2
cdr3_aa: ASSGGVDHT

cdr3_length: 13
v_call: TRBV7-2
j_call: TRBJ2-1
cdr3_aa: ASSPRAGAYNEQF

cdr3_length: 11
v_call: TRBV5-1
j_call: TRBJ2-7
cdr3_aa: ASSLGGAGEQY

cdr3_length: 10
v_call: TRBV7-9
j_call: TRBJ2-3
cdr3_aa: ASSASTDTQY

cdr3_length: 13
v_call: TRBV11-2
j_call: TRBJ2-1
cdr3_aa: ASSFSGLKGNEQF

cdr3_length: 16
v_call: TRBV5-1
j_call: TRBJ2-7
cdr3_aa: ASSLTYSEGGGSYEQY

cdr3_length: 13
v_call: TRBV5-1
j_call: TRBJ2-2
cdr3_aa: ASSFGHRDTGELF

cdr3_length: 17
v_call: TRBV5-1
j_call: TRBJ2-3
cdr3_aa: ASSLGRTGSGYRPDTQY

cdr3_length: 10
v_call: TRBV28
j_call: TRBJ2-7
cdr3_aa: ASSFGVSEQY

cdr3_length: 11
v_call: TRBV5-1
j_call: TRBJ1-2
cdr3_aa: ASSPPTGLGYT

cdr3_length: 12
v_call: TRBV6-5
j_call: TRBJ1-6
cdr3_aa: ASSSGGFGSPLH

cdr3_length: 13
v_call: TRBV18
j_call: TRBJ1-5
cdr3_aa: ASSPSSDSNQPQH

cdr3_length: 11
v_call: TRBV19
j_call: TRBJ2-3
cdr3_aa: ASRRILTDTQY

cdr3_length: 11
v_call: TRBV5-6
j_call: TRBJ2-7
cdr3_aa: ASSLGGPYEQY

cdr3_length: 9
v_call: TRBV28
j_call: TRBJ1-2
cdr3_aa: ASSINYGYT

cdr3_length: 13
v_call: TRBV5-5
j_call: TRBJ2-7
cdr3_aa: ASSLDGTGYYEQY

cdr3_length: 12
v_call: TRBV28
j_call: TRBJ1-2
cdr3_aa: ASSLGQGSYGYT

cdr3_length: 13
v_call: TRBV5-1
j_call: TRBJ1-1
cdr3_aa: ASNQDGTGLTEAF

cdr3_length: 15
v_call: TRBV9
j_call: TRBJ2-5
cdr3_aa: ASSASALAGFVETQY

cdr3_length: 13
v_call: TRBV29-1
j_call: TRBJ1-1
cdr3_aa: SVEDLARKNTEAF

cdr3_length: 11
v_call: TRBV5-8
j_call: TRBJ2-3
cdr3_aa: ASSFQGRDTQY

cdr3_length: 15
v_call: TRBV27
j_call: TRBJ1-6
cdr3_aa: ASSSRTGTGNNSPLH